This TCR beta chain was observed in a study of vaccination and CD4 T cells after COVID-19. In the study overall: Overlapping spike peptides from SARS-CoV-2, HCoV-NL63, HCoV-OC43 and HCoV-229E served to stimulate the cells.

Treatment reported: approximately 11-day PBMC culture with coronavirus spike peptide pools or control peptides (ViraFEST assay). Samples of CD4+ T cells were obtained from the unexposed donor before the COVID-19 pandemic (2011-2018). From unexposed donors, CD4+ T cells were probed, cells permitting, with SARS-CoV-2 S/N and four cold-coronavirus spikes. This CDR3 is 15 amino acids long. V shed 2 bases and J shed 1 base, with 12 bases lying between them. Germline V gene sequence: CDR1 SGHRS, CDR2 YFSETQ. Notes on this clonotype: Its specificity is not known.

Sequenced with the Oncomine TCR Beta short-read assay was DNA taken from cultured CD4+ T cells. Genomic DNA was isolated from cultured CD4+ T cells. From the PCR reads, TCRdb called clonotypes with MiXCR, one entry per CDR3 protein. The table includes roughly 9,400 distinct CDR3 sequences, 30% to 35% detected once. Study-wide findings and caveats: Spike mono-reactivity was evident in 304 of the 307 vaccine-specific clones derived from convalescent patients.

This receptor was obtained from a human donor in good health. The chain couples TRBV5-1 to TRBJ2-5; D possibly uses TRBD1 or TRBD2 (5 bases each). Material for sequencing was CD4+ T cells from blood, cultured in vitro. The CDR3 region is CASSFSGRPQETQYF. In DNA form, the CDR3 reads TGCGCCAGCAGCTTTTCGGGACGTCCCCAAGAGACCCAGTACTTC. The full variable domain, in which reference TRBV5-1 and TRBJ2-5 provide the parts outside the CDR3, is KAGVTQTPRYLIKTRGQQVTLSCSPISGHRSVSWYQQTPGQGLQFLFEYFSETQRNKGNFPGRFSGRQFSNSRSEMNVSTLELGDSALYLCASSFSGRPQETQYFGPGTRLLVL.